Listed below are T cell receptor beta chains from one sample, sequenced in a study of OX40 agonist ivuxolimab in advanced cancers. Here immunoSEQ multiplex PCR was the method, and the copy in TCRdb shows in-frame clones only, minus some. In the table there are just over 50,000 clones, over 65% of which are singletons. Sample: CD4+ or CD8+ T cells sorted from blood, taken in a trial of the OX40 agonist ivuxolimab. Source of these receptors: an adult with an advanced solid tumor such as melanoma, head and neck, liver or kidney cancer. Each CDR3 is given with its conserved first and last residue. The order of the fields is V gene, D gene, CDR3 protein. A D gene is named only where the DNA matches it firmly.

>TRBV6-1|TRBD2
CASREWREGSWQYF
>TRBV7-8|-
CASSWAEGFTEAFF
>TRBV6-4|-
CASSDRYNEQFF
>TRBV6-5|-
CASTERGSILPLHF
>TRBV6-1|TRBD1
CASIWGQGAGEQYF
>TRBV6-5|-
CASSYFGGSRSPLHF
>TRBV6-1|-
CATSPGTPYGYTF
>TRBV7-9|-
CASSTRLGSYNEQFF
>TRBV19|-
CASSPPSAGPGKLYF
>TRBV18|-
CASSPTLYEQYF
>TRBV5-6|TRBD1
CASSKGQGRYEQYF
>TRBV5-1|TRBD1
CASSSGTGAILYTEAFF
>TRBV5-1|TRBD1
CASSLGQGRWDEQFF
>TRBV4-1|TRBD2
CASSQTSGKYNEQFF
>TRBV6-5|-
CACYGVNTEAFF
>TRBV6-1|TRBD1
CASNQGALNTGELFF
>TRBV19|-
CASTKTIGALNTEAFF
>TRBV6-6|TRBD1
CASSFGTGTGNTIYF
>TRBV5-4|-
CASSFKGSYEQYF
>TRBV29-1|-
CSVSAAFDPYEQYF
>TRBV10-3|-
CAIRGSTNEKLFF
>TRBV6-5|-
CASSYSGRETQYF
>TRBV28|TRBD1
CASSAGTGRVYGYTF
>TRBV29-1|TRBD2
CSVDWAGGGEQYF
>TRBV10-2|TRBD1
CATLGQIQETQYF
>TRBV28|TRBD1
CASSTQGRTGGNNQPQHF
>TRBV5-1|TRBD2
CASSSRLAGNTGELFF
>TRBV7-3|-
CASSLSDGGLNEQFF
>TRBV11-2|TRBD2
CASSQIGLEVAEQFF
>TRBV6-1|-
CASSEGWGDRNQPQHF
>TRBV28|-
CASSPAGGVNYGYTF
>TRBV19|-
CASSDRLNTEAFF
>TRBV21-1|-
CASSKVLGASNEKLFF
>TRBV10-3|TRBD2
CAIGGSGFSSYNEQFF
>TRBV27|-
CASSPGWGGPGNEQFF
>TRBV6-1|-
CASGTTNTGELFF
>TRBV6-1|-
CASNHEGNQPQHF
>TRBV27|-
CASSFPKNIQYF
>TRBV2|-
CASTVNYGYTF